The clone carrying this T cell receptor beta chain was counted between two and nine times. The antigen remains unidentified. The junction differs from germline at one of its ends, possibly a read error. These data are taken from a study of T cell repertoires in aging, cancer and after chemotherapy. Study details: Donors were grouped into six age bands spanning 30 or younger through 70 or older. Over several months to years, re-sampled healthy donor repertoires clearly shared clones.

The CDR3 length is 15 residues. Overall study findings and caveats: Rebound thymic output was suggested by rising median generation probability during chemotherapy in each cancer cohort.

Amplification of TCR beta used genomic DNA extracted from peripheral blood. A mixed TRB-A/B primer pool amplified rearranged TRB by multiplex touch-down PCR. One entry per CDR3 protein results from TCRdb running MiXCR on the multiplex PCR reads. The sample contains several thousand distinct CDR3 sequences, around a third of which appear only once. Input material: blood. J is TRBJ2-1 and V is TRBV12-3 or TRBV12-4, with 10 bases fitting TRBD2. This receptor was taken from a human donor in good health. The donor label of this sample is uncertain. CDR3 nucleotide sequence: TGTGCCAGCAGCTTAGCGGGGGGAAACCACAATGAGCAGTTCTTC. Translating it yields CASSLAGGNHNEQFF.